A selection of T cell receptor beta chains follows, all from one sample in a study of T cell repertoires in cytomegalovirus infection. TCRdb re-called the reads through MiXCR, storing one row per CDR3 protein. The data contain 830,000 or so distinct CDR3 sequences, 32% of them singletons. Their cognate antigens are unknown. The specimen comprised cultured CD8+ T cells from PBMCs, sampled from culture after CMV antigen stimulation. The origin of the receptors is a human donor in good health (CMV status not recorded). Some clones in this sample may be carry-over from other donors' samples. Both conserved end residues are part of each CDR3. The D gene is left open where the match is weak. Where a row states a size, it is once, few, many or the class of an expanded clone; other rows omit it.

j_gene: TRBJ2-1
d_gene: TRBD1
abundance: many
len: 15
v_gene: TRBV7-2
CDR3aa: CASSLFKGARDEQFF
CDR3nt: TGTGCCAGCAGCTTATTTAAGGGGGCCCGGGATGAGCAGTTCTTC

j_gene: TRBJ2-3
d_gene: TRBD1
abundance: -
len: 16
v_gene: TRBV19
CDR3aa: CVSRITGVSSTDTQYF
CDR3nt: TGTGTCAGTAGAATCACAGGGGTCTCTAGCACAGATACGCAGTATTTT

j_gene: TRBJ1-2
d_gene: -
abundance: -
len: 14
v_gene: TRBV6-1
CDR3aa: CASRDGQKHYGYTF
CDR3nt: TGTGCCAGCAGAGACGGACAGAAACACTATGGCTACACCTTC

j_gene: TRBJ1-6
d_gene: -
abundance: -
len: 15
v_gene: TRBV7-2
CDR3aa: CASSATGPGASPIHF
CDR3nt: TGTGCCAGCAGCGCGACAGGCCCGGGGGCTTCACCCATCCACTTT

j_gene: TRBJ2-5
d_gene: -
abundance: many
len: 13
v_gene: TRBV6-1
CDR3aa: CASSISRQETQYF
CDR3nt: TGTGCCAGCAGTATAAGCCGACAAGAGACCCAGTACTTC

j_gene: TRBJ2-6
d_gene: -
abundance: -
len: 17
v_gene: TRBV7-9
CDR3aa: CASSLAGGGAGANVLTF
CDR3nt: TGTGCCAGCAGCTTAGCTGGTGGGGGGGCCGGGGCCAACGTCCTGACTTTC

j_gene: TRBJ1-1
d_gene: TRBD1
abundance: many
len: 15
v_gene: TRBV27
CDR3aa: CASSSPTGLNTEAFF
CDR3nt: TGTGCCAGCAGTTCCCCGACAGGGCTGAACACTGAAGCTTTCTTT

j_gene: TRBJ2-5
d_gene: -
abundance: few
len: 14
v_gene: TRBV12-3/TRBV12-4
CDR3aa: CASSSSGSQETQYF
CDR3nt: TGTGCCAGCAGTTCCTCGGGGAGCCAAGAGACCCAGTACTTC

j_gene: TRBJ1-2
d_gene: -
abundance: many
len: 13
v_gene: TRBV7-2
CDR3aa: CASSLGTIYGYTF
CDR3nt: TGTGCCAGCAGCTTAGGGACGATCTATGGCTACACCTTC

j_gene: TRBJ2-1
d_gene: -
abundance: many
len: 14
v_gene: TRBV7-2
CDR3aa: CASSLVGGLDEQFF
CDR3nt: TGTGCCAGCAGCTTAGTCGGGGGACTGGATGAGCAGTTCTTC

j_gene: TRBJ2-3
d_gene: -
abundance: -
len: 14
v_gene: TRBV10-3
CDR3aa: CAISDTGGADTQYF
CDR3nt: TGTGCCATCAGCGATACCGGGGGCGCGGATACGCAGTATTTT

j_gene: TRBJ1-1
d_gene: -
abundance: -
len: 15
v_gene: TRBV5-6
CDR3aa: CASSPTQDPNTEAFF
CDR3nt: TGTGCCAGCAGCCCCACCCAGGATCCGAACACTGAAGCTTTCTTT

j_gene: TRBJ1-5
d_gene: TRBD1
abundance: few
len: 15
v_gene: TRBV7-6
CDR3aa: CASQQDRGRNQPQHF
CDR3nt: TGTGCCAGCCAACAAGACAGGGGAAGGAATCAGCCCCAGCATTTT

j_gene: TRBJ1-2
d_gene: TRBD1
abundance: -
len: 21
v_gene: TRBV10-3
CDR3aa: CAILDLRQGSENPGANYGYTF
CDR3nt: TGTGCCATCCTCGACCTGCGACAGGGGAGCGAAAACCCCGGGGCTAACTATGGCTACACCTTC

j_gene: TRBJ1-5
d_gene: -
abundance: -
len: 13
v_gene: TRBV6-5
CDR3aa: CASSYQYLGPQHF
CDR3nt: TGTGCCAGCAGTTACCAGTATTTAGGTCCCCAGCATTTT

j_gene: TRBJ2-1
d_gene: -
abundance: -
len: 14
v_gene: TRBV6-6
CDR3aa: CASSYSRQSPEQFF
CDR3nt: TGTGCCAGCAGTTACTCGCGACAATCCCCTGAGCAGTTCTTC

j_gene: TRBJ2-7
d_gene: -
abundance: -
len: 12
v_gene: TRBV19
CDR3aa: CASSIWGYEQYF
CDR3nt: TGTGCCAGTAGTATCTGGGGGTACGAGCAGTACTTC

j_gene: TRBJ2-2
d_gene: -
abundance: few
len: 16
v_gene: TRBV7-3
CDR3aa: CASSSMTALGTGELFF
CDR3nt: TGTGCCAGCAGCTCAATGACAGCCTTGGGGACCGGGGAGCTGTTTTTT

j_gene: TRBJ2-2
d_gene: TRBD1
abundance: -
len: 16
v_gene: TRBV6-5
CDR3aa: CASSPGQDSNTGELFF
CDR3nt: TGTGCCAGCAGTCCTGGACAGGATTCGAACACCGGGGAGCTGTTTTTT

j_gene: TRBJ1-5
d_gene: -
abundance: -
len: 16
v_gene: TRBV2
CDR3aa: CVSSENRAIRGEPQHF
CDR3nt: TGTGTCAGCAGTGAAAATCGGGCTATCCGGGGTGAGCCCCAGCATTTT

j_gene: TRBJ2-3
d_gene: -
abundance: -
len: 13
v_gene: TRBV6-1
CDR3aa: CASSFDSTDTQYF
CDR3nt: TGTGCCAGCTCCTTCGACAGCACAGATACGCAGTATTTT

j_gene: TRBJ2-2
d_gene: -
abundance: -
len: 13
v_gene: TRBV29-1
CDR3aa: CSSYLQGSGELFF
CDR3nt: TGCAGCTCCTATTTACAGGGTTCCGGGGAGCTGTTTTTT

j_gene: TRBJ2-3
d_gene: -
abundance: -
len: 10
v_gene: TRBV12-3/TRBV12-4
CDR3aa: CASSGHTQYF
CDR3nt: TGTGCCAGCAGTGGCCATACGCAGTATTTT

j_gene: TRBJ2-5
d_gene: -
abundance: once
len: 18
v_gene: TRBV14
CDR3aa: CASSQNGGTLIRQETQYF
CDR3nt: TGTGCCAGCAGCCAAAACGGCGGGACCTTAATCAGACAAGAGACCCAGTACTTC